A single sample gave rise to the 21 T cell receptor beta chains below, sequenced in a study of cytomegalovirus exposure and HLA in healthy donors. The PCR contained 60 Vbeta and 13 Jbeta primers. The table came from immunoSEQ multiplex PCR; TCRdb's copy has only in-frame clones and leaves some out. The profile shows approximately 140,000 clones, roughly 80% of them singletons. Sequenced material: PBMCs. The receptors were gathered from a man in his forties in good health and CMV-seronegative.

V and J are TRBV10-3 and TRBJ2-2, with 7 nucleotides matching TRBD1. Trimming at V came to 6 bases and at J to 2 bases, leaving 6 bases not matched to a gene. In germline, CDR1 is ENHRY, CDR2 SYGVKD. The CDR3 contains 15 residues. CDR3 DNA sequence: TGTGCCATCAGGACGGGACAGCTAAACACCGGGGAGCTGTTTTTT. This codes for CAIRTGQLNTGELFF.

This chain connects TRBV27 to TRBJ1-6; possible D gene TRBD1, 5 bases. There are 17 residues in the CDR3. Trimming stripped 5 bases from V and 7 bases from J, with 21 bases between. Germline V CDR1 and CDR2: MNHEY, SMNVEV (reference sequence). CDR3 sequence (DNA): TGTGCCAGCAGTCTCTACCGCGTGGGGCAGCCAAATTCACCCCTCCACTTT. It codes for CASSLYRVGQPNSPLHF.

This clone has only a few counts. The chain employs TRBV5-1 and TRBJ1-1, with 8 bases matching TRBD1. Germline loops: CDR1 SGHRS, CDR2 YFSETQ. The CDR3 is made up of 13 amino acids. V lost 0 bases, J lost 11 bases, and 6 bases stayed unmatched. The CDR3 coding sequence is TGCGCCAGCAGCTTGGGACAGGGGATTGAGGCTTTCTTT. This codes for CASSLGQGIEAFF.

The J gene is TRBJ2-7, the V gene TRBV5-1; D possibly corresponds to TRBD2 (5 bases). Deletions cut 5 bases from V and 6 bases from J, with 15 bases between. CDR1 and CDR2 from the germline V gene are SGHRS and YFSETQ. The CDR3 runs 13 residues. Here the CDR3 DNA reads TGCGCCAGCAGAGGAGGATCTCTCGGCGAGCAGTACTTC. The encoded protein is CASRGGSLGEQYF.

Only a few counts were recorded for this clone. CDR3 residues: CASSPTAGDMTNEKLFF. As DNA, the CDR3 is TGCGCCAGCAGCCCTACGGCAGGGGATATGACTAATGAAAAACTGTTTTTT. The V and J genes are TRBV5-1 and TRBJ1-4; perhaps TRBD1 as D (6 bases). The ends were cut back, 4 bases at V and 2 bases at J, with 18 bases in the middle. This CDR3 has 17 residues. Germline-derived CDR1 and CDR2 are SGHRS and YFSETQ.

The J gene is TRBJ1-1, the V gene TRBV28, with 11 bases lining up with TRBD1. Trimming at V came to 3 bases and at J to 10 bases, leaving 7 bases not matched to a gene. CDR3 size: 14 residues. Germline V gene sequence: CDR1 MDHEN, CDR2 SYDVKM. The CDR3 spells CASSFPGTGGIAFF. Here the CDR3 DNA reads TGTGCCAGCAGTTTCCCCGGGACAGGGGGAATAGCTTTCTTT.

This chain uses TRBV7-8 with TRBJ2-7; D uncertain. V was trimmed by 5 bases and J by 5 bases, leaving 10 bases between them. Germline CDR1 is SGHVS and CDR2 is FQNEAQ. CDR3 length: 12 residues. The CDR3 region is CASSLRADEQYF. CDR3 nucleotide sequence: TGTGCCAGCAGCCTGAGAGCCGACGAGCAGTACTTC.

V gene TRBV11-2 combines with J gene TRBJ2-3, with TRBD2 matching 12 bases. This CDR3 is built from 16 residues. Per germline, CDR1 SGHAT and CDR2 FQNNGV. V was clipped by 5 bases and J by 2 bases; unmatched bases: 5. The CDR3 DNA is TGTGCCAGCAGCCCCCGACTAGCGGGGGTCACAGATACGCAGTATTTT. It translates to CASSPRLAGVTDTQYF.

The chain couples TRBV27 to TRBJ1-2; the match to TRBD1 covers 9 bases. The length of the CDR3 is 17 residues. Looked up from germline, CDR1 is MNHEY and CDR2 is SMNVEV (reference sequence). Trimming cost V 3 bases and J 7 bases; bases outside gene matches: 15. CDR3 nucleotide sequence: TGTGCCAGCAGTTTGACCGGGACAGGGACCCCCGGGCGTGGCTACACCTTC. Protein sequence: CASSLTGTGTPGRGYTF.

The gene calls are TRBV5-1 and TRBJ2-2; 7 bases align to TRBD2. The CDR3 contains 14 residues. The germline CDR1 and CDR2 sequences are SGHRS and YFSETQ. V was pared by 5 bases and J by 3 bases, with 4 bases of the junction left unmatched. CDR3 sequence: CASRYLADTGELFF. The CDR3, as DNA: TGCGCCAGCAGGTACCTAGCGGACACCGGGGAGCTGTTTTTT. Based on the CDR3 plus reference TRBV5-1 and TRBJ2-2, the full variable domain is KAGVTQTPRYLIKTRGQQVTLSCSPISGHRSVSWYQQTPGQGLQFLFEYFSETQRNKGNFPGRFSGRQFSNSRSEMNVSTLELGDSALYLCASRYLADTGELFFGEGSRLTVL.

The chain employs TRBV2 and TRBJ1-4; 11 positions agree with TRBD1. Germline CDR1 is SNHLY and CDR2 is FYNNEI. Trimming cost V 3 bases and J 7 bases; bases outside gene matches: 4. This CDR3 comprises 15 residues. CDR3 sequence (DNA): TGTGCCAGCAGTGAGGCGGGACAGGGGGTTGAAAAACTGTTTTTT. Protein product: CASSEAGQGVEKLFF.

The chain is built from TRBV9 and TRBJ1-2, with D unclear. Trimming pared 0 bases from V and 4 bases from J, leaving 13 bases between. In germline, CDR1 is SGDLS, CDR2 YYNGEE. The CDR3 runs 15 residues. The CDR3 region is CASSVAPQAVYGYTF. The CDR3 DNA reads as TGTGCCAGCAGCGTAGCCCCCCAAGCTGTCTATGGCTACACCTTC.

The chain uses TRBV6-5 and TRBJ1-5; no reliable D call. Trimming cost V 7 bases and J 0 bases, with 10 bases left between them. The germline V gene has CDR1 MNHEY and CDR2 SVGAGI. The CDR3 contains 14 residues. The CDR3 coding sequence is TGTGCCAGCACCTACGAATATAGCAATCAGCCCCAGCATTTT. The encoded protein is CASTYEYSNQPQHF.

The gene calls are TRBV18 and TRBJ2-7, with D perhaps TRBD1 (6 bases). The V and J ends lost 4 bases and 5 bases respectively, with 15 bases between them. CDR3 size: 14 residues. CDR1 and CDR2 (germline): KGHSH, LQKENI. The CDR3 loop reads CASSLNRVFDEQYF. In DNA form, the CDR3 reads TGTGCCAGCTCACTAAACAGGGTATTCGACGAGCAGTACTTC.

This clone was counted a single time. This chain links TRBV27 with TRBJ1-2; 7 nucleotides align to TRBD1. The V gene's germline CDR1 is MNHEY and CDR2 SMNVEV (reference sequence). The CDR3 loop spans 13 amino acids. With V trimmed by 8 bases and J by 6 bases, 9 bases remained unmatched. The CDR3 DNA sequence: TGTGCCAGCCGAGGGACAGAGATTCATGGCTACACCTTC. This encodes CASRGTEIHGYTF.

This chain uses TRBV5-1 with TRBJ2-7; 9 bases match TRBD2. The CDR3 runs to 16 residues. The V and J ends lost 5 bases and 5 bases, in that order; junction bases with no gene match: 14. CDR1 SGHRS and CDR2 YFSETQ come from the germline V gene. CDR3 sequence: CASSSPLGGGDDEQYF. The CDR3 region has the DNA TGCGCCAGCAGTTCCCCCCTGGGCGGGGGGGACGACGAGCAGTACTTC.

The chain has TRBV29-1 and TRBJ2-1; 11 bases match TRBD1. Germline loops: CDR1 SQVTM, CDR2 ANQGSEA. This CDR3 has 20 amino acids. The ends lost 4 bases at V and 3 bases at J; junction bases unmatched: 20. In DNA form, the CDR3 reads TGCAGCGTTGTCGGATCGTGGGACAGGGGGGAGCCAGCCGACTACAATGAGCAGTTCTTC. Amino acids: CSVVGSWDRGEPADYNEQFF.

Here the CDR3 reads CASSSVRVPSTIGLSGYTF. Written as DNA, the CDR3 is TGTGCCAGCAGCTCCGTCCGGGTCCCGTCGACTATCGGACTAAGTGGCTACACCTTC. The rearrangement uses TRBV11-2 and TRBJ1-2; D is unclear. The CDR3 is 19 residues long. Germline assignment: CDR1 SGHAT and CDR2 FQNNGV. Trimming cost V 4 bases and J 7 bases, with 31 bases left between them.

In this sample, this clone turned up once. V gene TRBV2 combines with J gene TRBJ2-5; TRBD2 agrees at 11 bases. The CDR3 runs to 15 residues. Germline values: CDR1 SNHLY, CDR2 FYNNEI. With V trimmed by 4 bases and J by 5 bases, 6 bases remained unmatched. The DNA for the CDR3 is TGTGCCAGCAGTGTTAGCGGGGGGGCCACGGAGACCCAGTACTTC. Encoded protein: CASSVSGGATETQYF.

This chain connects TRBV9 to TRBJ2-7; 7 bases agree with TRBD1. Trimming at V came to 4 bases and at J to 4 bases, leaving 14 bases not matched to a gene. The CDR3 runs to 16 residues. The germline V gene encodes CDR1 SGDLS and CDR2 YYNGEE. CDR3 sequence: CASSPRRVTGWYEQYF. The CDR3 DNA is TGTGCCAGCAGCCCCCGCCGCGTGACAGGGTGGTACGAGCAGTACTTC.

The rearrangement uses TRBV5-8 and TRBJ1-2; maybe TRBD1 (5 bases). The length of the CDR3 is 16 residues. CDR1 is SGHTS and CDR2 is YDEGEE in the germline V gene. V gave up 1 base and J gave up 0 bases, with 13 bases separating them. CDR3 residues: CASSLSRAEANYGYTF. The CDR3 region has the DNA TGTGCCAGCAGCTTGAGCAGGGCCGAAGCTAACTATGGCTACACCTTC.